These 26 T cell receptor beta chains share one sample of origin, sequenced in a study of blood T cell repertoires in COVID-19 (dated by TCRdb to 2020 to 2022). The library was obtained by the immunoSEQ multiplex PCR assay. In its TCRdb copy, this immuneACCESS table keeps in-frame sequences only and misses some clones. Where compared with another copy, unresolved V genes explain less than half of these, and the others have no known cause. The sample table shows some 460,000 clones, and around nine tenths are seen once. The top ten clones comprise just under 2% of the sample. Sequencing input: PBMCs or T cells enriched from blood (not recorded which). The source is a woman aged 18 to 35 with acute COVID-19.

The chain uses TRBV18 and TRBJ1-3; 7 bases map to TRBD1. CDR3 length equals 14 residues. Germline V gene lookup returns CDR1 KGHSH and CDR2 LQKENI. V shed 6 bases and J 2 bases; nucleotides not matched to a gene: 4. CDR3 nucleotide sequence: TGTGCCAGCTCTCGAGGGGGCCCTGGAAACACCATATATTTT. The encoded protein is CASSRGGPGNTIYF.

The chain joins TRBV28 to TRBJ1-2; D uncertain. This CDR3 spans 12 amino acids. Trimming took off 5 bases at V and 8 bases at J, with 12 bases between the two ends. CDR1 MDHEN and CDR2 SYDVKM come from the germline V gene. The CDR3 DNA sequence: TGTGCCAGCAGTCAACAGCAAAACGGCTACACCTTC. Its protein is CASSQQQNGYTF.

This sequence joins TRBV9 and TRBJ1-1; TRBD1 agrees at 7 bases. The CDR3 has 14 residues. The germline V gene has CDR1 SGDLS and CDR2 YYNGEE. After removal of 5 bases from V and 4 bases from J, the junction contained 8 bases not matched to a gene. For the CDR3, the DNA is TGTGCCAGCAGAGCTACACAGGGGAGCACTGAAGCTTTCTTT. Translating it yields CASRATQGSTEAFF.

CDR3 in amino acids: CASSLGAGGLYEQYF. The CDR3 DNA follows: TGTGCCAGCAGCTTAGGAGCGGGGGGCCTCTACGAGCAGTACTTC. V and J are TRBV7-2 and TRBJ2-7; 9 bases match TRBD2. Germline V gene lookup returns CDR1 SGHTA and CDR2 FQGNSA. V lost 1 base, J lost 3 bases, and 4 bases stayed unmatched. This CDR3 has 15 residues.

This clone appeared once. V is TRBV2 and J is TRBJ1-5; no reliable D call. V lost 4 bases to trimming and J lost 0 bases, with 22 bases between them. Looked up from germline, CDR1 is SNHLY and CDR2 is FYNNEI. The CDR3 sequence is 19 residues long. CDR3 sequence (DNA): TGTGCCAGCAGTGTGGTGCGACTAGTCCCGCCTTATAGCAATCAGCCCCAGCATTTT. Translated, it gives CASSVVRLVPPYSNQPQHF.

V and J are TRBV5-6 and TRBJ1-2, with a weak D call TRBD1 (5 bases). From germline, CDR1 is SGHDT and CDR2 YYEEEE. CDR3 length equals 16 residues. V lost 4 bases and J 5 bases, leaving 21 bases between the germline ends. For the CDR3, the DNA is TGTGCCAGCAGCGTGGGCGGGACCCATAGAGGGTATGGCTACACCTTC. Protein product: CASSVGGTHRGYGYTF.

The chain is built from TRBV2 and TRBJ1-4, with 7 positions matching TRBD1. The length of the CDR3 is 15 residues. Germline CDR1 is SNHLY and CDR2 is FYNNEI. V lost 4 bases, J lost 5 bases, and 7 bases stayed unmatched. CDR3 nucleotides: TGTGCCAGCAGTGTTTTGGGGACAGAAAATGAAAAACTGTTTTTT. Its protein product is CASSVLGTENEKLFF.

The rearrangement links TRBV29-1 to TRBJ2-3; D is uncertain. Germline V lookup: CDR1 SQVTM, CDR2 ANQGSEA. V lost 5 bases to trimming and J lost 1 base, with 4 bases between them. The CDR3 length is 11 residues. CDR3: CSVSGTDTQYF. The DNA for the CDR3 is TGCAGCGTTAGCGGCACAGATACGCAGTATTTT.

J is TRBJ2-3 and V is TRBV7-8; 7 positions agree with TRBD2. This CDR3 has 20 amino acids. With 3 bases clipped from V and 0 bases from J, the junction kept 18 bases outside the gene matches. The germline V gene encodes CDR1 SGHVS and CDR2 FQNEAQ. CDR3 in DNA: TGTGCCAGCAGCTTGAACTTGGGTGGTGGGGGGGTGACTAGCACAGATACGCAGTATTTT. It translates to CASSLNLGGGGVTSTDTQYF.

This chain uses TRBV9 with TRBJ1-3; D not certain. The germline V gene encodes CDR1 SGDLS and CDR2 YYNGEE. This CDR3 spans 12 amino acids. V gave up 3 bases and J gave up 4 bases, with 5 bases separating them. The CDR3 sequence is CASSDAGNTIYF. The CDR3 DNA sequence: TGTGCCAGCAGCGACGCGGGAAACACCATATATTTT. Drawing the rest from reference TRBV9 and TRBJ1-3, the complete variable domain is DSGVTQTPKHLITATGQRVTLRCSPRSGDLSVYWYQQSLDQGLQFLIQYYNGEERAKGNILERFSAQQFPDLHSELNLSSLELGDSALYFCASSDAGNTIYFGEGSWLTVV.

The CDR3 DNA follows: TGTGCCAGCAGTCGGGACAGCTCGGGACGTGAAGCTTTCTTT. This gives the protein CASSRDSSGREAFF. The chain carries TRBV7-9 and TRBJ1-1, with 7 bases aligning to TRBD1. The ends lost 6 bases at V and 7 bases at J; junction bases unmatched: 11. This CDR3 has 14 residues. The germline V gene encodes CDR1 SEHNR and CDR2 FQNEAQ (reference sequence). Complete variable domain (other parts from reference TRBV7-9 and TRBJ1-1): DTGVSQNPRHKITKRGQNVTFRCDPISEHNRLYWYRQTLGQGPEFLTYFQNEAQLEKSRLLSDRFSAERPKGSFSTLEIQRTEQGDSAMYLCASSRDSSGREAFFGQGTRLTVV.

V gene TRBV27 combines with J gene TRBJ2-2; D is ambiguous. The CDR3 spans 15 residues. V lost 1 base, J lost 0 bases, and 6 bases lay in between. The germline V gene has CDR1 MNHEY and CDR2 SMNVEV (reference sequence). CDR3 nucleotide sequence: TGTGCCAGCAGTTTATACCTAGCGAACACCGGGGAGCTGTTTTTT. This sequence encodes CASSLYLANTGELFF.

V gene TRBV2 combines with J gene TRBJ1-2; D is possibly TRBD1 (5 bases). The germline V and J ends were trimmed by 9 bases and 5 bases, with 16 bases remaining between them. CDR1 SNHLY and CDR2 FYNNEI come from the germline V gene. This CDR3 has 13 residues. CDR3 nucleotides: TGTGCCAGTACCGGCGGGGGAGGATATGGCTACACCTTC. Translation gives CASTGGGGYGYTF.

The chain joins TRBV7-9 to TRBJ2-3, with 8 bases lining up with TRBD2. V dropped 4 bases and J dropped 4; count of bases not matched to a gene: 10. This CDR3 has 16 residues. The germline CDR1 and CDR2 sequences are SEHNR and FQNEAQ (reference sequence). The CDR3 here is CASSSNSGKDPDTQYF. The CDR3 region has the DNA TGTGCCAGCAGCTCTAATAGCGGGAAGGATCCAGATACGCAGTATTTT.

The chain carries TRBV11-1 and TRBJ2-5; TRBD1 agrees at 9 bases. The CDR3 contains 15 residues. Germline CDR1 and CDR2: SGHAT and FQDESV (reference sequence). The junction had 9 bases not matched to a gene; V was cut back by 5 bases and J by 5 bases. CDR3 nucleotides: TGTGCCAGCAGCAAGATAACAGGGGGCAGTGAGACCCAGTACTTC. Amino acids: CASSKITGGSETQYF.

This chain uses TRBV19 with TRBJ1-3; D is unresolved. The CDR3 is 15 residues long. V gave up 3 bases and J gave up 0 bases, with 9 bases separating them. The germline gives CDR1 LNHDA, CDR2 SQIVND (reference sequence). The CDR3 loop is CASSIGVYSGNTIYF. In nucleotides, the CDR3 is TGTGCCAGTAGTATCGGAGTCTACTCTGGAAACACCATATATTTT.

This chain uses TRBV19 with TRBJ1-5; 7 nucleotides align to TRBD1. Trimming removed 6 bases from V and 1 base from J; junction bases left unmatched: 3. The CDR3 covers 14 residues. Germline V gene sequence: CDR1 LNHDA, CDR2 SQIVND (reference sequence). The chain's CDR3 is CASRGTVSNQPQHF. The CDR3 nucleotides read TGTGCCAGTAGAGGGACAGTCAGCAATCAGCCCCAGCATTTT.

The rearrangement links TRBV6-5 to TRBJ2-5; D is possibly TRBD1 (5 bases). The germline CDR1 and CDR2 sequences are MNHEY and SVGAGI. The CDR3 totals 14 residues. V was trimmed by 6 bases and J by 4 bases, leaving 15 bases between them. This CDR3 is CASSRPTESETQYF. Written as DNA, the CDR3 is TGTGCCAGCAGCCGCCCGACAGAGTCAGAGACCCAGTACTTC.

As regards this clone: Its ends do not fully match the called genes, so a read error is possible. The V gene is TRBV13, the J gene TRBJ2-2, with 12 positions matching TRBD2. The CDR3 loop spans 17 amino acids. Germline V CDR1 and CDR2: PRHDT, FYEKMQ (reference sequence). CDR3 in amino acids: CASSLGLAGPNTGELFF. The DNA for the CDR3 is TGTGCCAGCAGCCTAGGACTAGCGGGGCCCAACACCGGGGAGCTGTTTTTT. Based on the CDR3 plus reference TRBV13 and TRBJ2-2, the full variable domain is AAGVIQSPRHLIKEKRETATLKCYPIPRHDTVYWYQQGPGQDPQFLISFYEKMQSDKGSIPDRFSAQQFSDYHSELNMSSLELGDSALYFCASSLGLAGPNTGELFFGEGSRLTVL.

The CDR3: CASSLYIDYNSPLHF. The CDR3 DNA reads as TGTGCCAGCAGCTTGTACATTGACTATAATTCACCCCTCCACTTT. The gene calls are TRBV5-5 and TRBJ1-6, with D unclear. Trimming took 1 base from V and 3 from J, leaving 8 bases between them. Germline CDR1 SGHKS, CDR2 YYEKEE (reference sequence). CDR3 size: 15 residues.

The chain joins TRBV28 to TRBJ1-2; perhaps TRBD1 as D (5 bases). V lost 6 bases to trimming and J lost 4 bases, with 12 bases between them. Germline values: CDR1 MDHEN, CDR2 SYDVKM. There are 13 residues in the CDR3. The CDR3 sequence: CASRTTGFYGYTF. Here the CDR3 DNA reads TGTGCCAGCAGAACAACAGGATTCTATGGCTACACCTTC.

V usage is TRBV3-1 (or the pseudogene TRBV3-2) and J usage is TRBJ2-7; D unclear. The germline V gene has CDR1 LGHDT and CDR2 YNNKEL (reference sequence). CDR3 length: 13 amino acids. With 0 bases removed from V and 2 bases from J, the gap between germline ends came to 5 bases. The DNA of the CDR3 is TGTGCCAGCAGCCAAGACACAGCCTACGAGCAGTACTTC. Encoded protein: CASSQDTAYEQYF.

The chain uses TRBV10-1 and TRBJ1-5; a weak D match, TRBD1 (5 bases). The germline V gene encodes CDR1 WNHNN and CDR2 SYGVQD (reference sequence). The V end lost 3 bases, the J end lost 7 bases, and 10 bases lay between the germline ends. This CDR3 region has 13 residues. CDR3 DNA: TGCGCCAGCAGTGATGGGGGGACCCAGCCCCAGCATTTT. This encodes CASSDGGTQPQHF.

CDR3 in amino acids: CASSFPGRADTQYF. The CDR3 DNA reads as TGTGCCAGCAGCTTTCCGGGTCGGGCAGATACGCAGTATTTT. This chain uses TRBV7-9 with TRBJ2-3; no clear D. With 3 bases removed from V and 4 bases from J, the gap between germline ends came to 11 bases. Germline CDR1 reads SEHNR; CDR2 reads FQNEAQ (reference sequence). The CDR3 loop spans 14 amino acids.

The chain carries TRBV19 and TRBJ2-7; 8 bases agree with TRBD1. Germline V lookup: CDR1 LNHDA, CDR2 SQIVND (reference sequence). V was pared by 3 bases and J by 6 bases, with 7 bases of the junction left unmatched. The CDR3 loop spans 14 amino acids. As DNA, the CDR3 is TGTGCCAGTAGTATCCAGGGGGCGTATCCCGAGCAGTACTTC. Its translation is CASSIQGAYPEQYF.

The CDR3 DNA follows: TGTGCCAGTAGTATAGAAGGGCAGAGAGCCCTACGGGGGCCCCAGCATTTT. Amino acids: CASSIEGQRALRGPQHF. The chain uses TRBV19 and TRBJ1-5; no reliable D call. The germline CDR1 and CDR2 sequences are LNHDA and SQIVND (reference sequence). V was pared by 0 bases and J by 9 bases, with 21 bases between. The CDR3 runs to 17 residues.